This entry lists 17 T cell receptor beta chains sequenced from one sample in a study of blood T cell repertoires in COVID-19. Measured with immunoSEQ multiplex PCR; TCRdb has only the in-frame clones, and not every one. In the table there are 71,000 or so clones, about four fifths of which are singletons. Sequenced: peripheral blood. These receptors all come from a man aged 65-85 years with acute or convalescent COVID-19.

This clone turned up a few times. The rearrangement links TRBV15 to TRBJ1-5, with 7 bases that match TRBD1. The CDR3 loop spans 15 amino acids. Trimming cost V 0 bases and J 1 base; bases outside gene matches: 0. The germline gives CDR1 LNHNV, CDR2 YYDKDF (reference sequence). The CDR3 reads CATSREQGSNQPQHF. For the CDR3, the DNA is TGTGCCACCAGCAGAGAACAGGGGAGCAATCAGCCCCAGCATTTT.

This sequence joins TRBV29-1 and TRBJ1-1; 7 nucleotides agree with TRBD1. CDR1 and CDR2 (germline): SQVTM, ANQGSEA. V shed 3 bases and J 6 bases; nucleotides not matched to a gene: 4. The CDR3 has 12 amino acids. CDR3 nucleotides: TGCAGCGTTGAGGGAACAGGGGCTGAAGCTTTCTTT. Encoded protein: CSVEGTGAEAFF.

The V call is TRBV5-1, the J call TRBJ2-6; 8 positions agree with TRBD1. The trim removed 0 bases at V and 0 bases at J, leaving 5 bases unmatched. CDR3 length equals 18 residues. The germline V gene has CDR1 SGHRS and CDR2 YFSETQ. The CDR3 nucleotides are TGCGCCAGCAGCTTGGAGGGACAGGCGGACTCTGGGGCCAACGTCCTGACTTTC. It yields the protein CASSLEGQADSGANVLTF.

This chain links TRBV12-3 or TRBV12-4 with TRBJ1-2; TRBD1 matches 7 bases. The CDR3 totals 12 residues. The V segment lost 6 bases and the J segment 12 bases; nucleotides outside the gene matches: 10. The CDR3 here is CASRLTGAQNTF. CDR3 nucleotide sequence: TGTGCCAGCAGGCTAACAGGGGCGCAAAACACCTTC.

The V and J genes are TRBV15 and TRBJ2-1; TRBD2 matches 7 bases. Per the germline V gene, CDR1 is LNHNV and CDR2 is YYDKDF (reference sequence). V shed 4 bases and J 5 bases; nucleotides not matched to a gene: 11. CDR3 length: 16 amino acids. In DNA form, the CDR3 reads TGTGCCACCAGCACACCCGGTCGAGCGGGGAACAATGAGCAGTTCTTC. Residues: CATSTPGRAGNNEQFF.

The rearrangement links TRBV11-2 to TRBJ2-7; D is unclear. V shed 1 base and J shed 4 bases, with 8 bases lying between them. The germline V gene has CDR1 SGHAT and CDR2 FQNNGV. The CDR3 is 13 amino acids. CDR3 sequence reads: CASSLVPTYEQYF. CDR3 sequence (DNA): TGTGCCAGCAGCTTAGTGCCGACATACGAGCAGTACTTC.

The chain has TRBV11-2 and TRBJ2-7; 10 positions agree with TRBD1. The germline V gene encodes CDR1 SGHAT and CDR2 FQNNGV. V trimming: 2 bases; J trimming: 4 bases; junction bases outside the gene matches: 2. There are 14 residues in the CDR3. The CDR3 loop is CASSLTGQGYEQYF. CDR3 nucleotide sequence: TGTGCCAGCAGCTTAACGGGACAGGGGTACGAGCAGTACTTC. Full variable domain (missing parts from reference TRBV11-2 and TRBJ2-7): EAGVAQSPRYKIIEKRQSVAFWCNPISGHATLYWYQQILGQGPKLLIQFQNNGVVDDSQLPKDRFSAERLKGVDSTLKIQPAKLEDSAVYLCASSLTGQGYEQYFGPGTRLTVT.

This clone was counted between two and nine times. The genes are TRBV18 and TRBJ2-7, with TRBD1 matching 11 bases. V lost 3 bases and J lost 3; bases outside the gene matches: 7. The length of the CDR3 is 16 residues. Germline V gives CDR1 KGHSH, CDR2 LQKENI. The CDR3 DNA reads as TGTGCCAGCTCACCCAACCCCGGGACAGGGGGCTACGAGCAGTACTTC. Its protein product is CASSPNPGTGGYEQYF.

CDR3 bases: TGTGCCAGCAGCGTAGATGCAGGGGGGAACACTGAAGCTTTCTTT. It is translated as CASSVDAGGNTEAFF. V is TRBV9 and J is TRBJ1-1; 7 nucleotides align to TRBD1. From germline, CDR1 is SGDLS and CDR2 YYNGEE. V shed 0 bases, J shed 1 base, and the junction held 3 bases outside the gene matches. There are 15 residues in the CDR3.

V usage is TRBV7-2 and J usage is TRBJ2-7, with no clear D. The V gene lost 0 bases and the J gene lost 4 bases, with 4 bases spanning the gap. This CDR3 spans 12 amino acids. The germline gives CDR1 SGHTA, CDR2 FQGNSA. CDR3 nucleotides: TGTGCCAGCAGCTTAGCTTATTACGAGCAGTACTTC. This sequence encodes CASSLAYYEQYF.

V usage is TRBV29-1 and J usage is TRBJ2-3; D is possibly TRBD1 (5 bases). This CDR3 spans 15 amino acids. Per germline, CDR1 SQVTM and CDR2 ANQGSEA. The V end was cut by 4 bases, the J end by 0 bases, with 14 bases between. The CDR3 is CSVVGTGDSTDTQYF. The DNA for the CDR3 is TGCAGCGTTGTTGGAACAGGCGATAGCACAGATACGCAGTATTTT.

The rearrangement joins TRBV20-1 to TRBJ2-3; D remains ambiguous. V gave up 6 bases and J gave up 5 bases, with 6 bases separating them. This CDR3 contains 10 residues. Germline CDR1 DFQATT, CDR2 SNEGSKA (reference sequence). CDR3 DNA sequence: TGCAGTGCGTTCTTAGATACGCAGTATTTT. Translation: CSAFLDTQYF.

The V and J genes are TRBV18 and TRBJ1-1; D ambiguous. V was clipped by 6 bases and J by 3 bases, with 11 bases between them. The CDR3 length is 13 residues. CDR1 KGHSH and CDR2 LQKENI come from the germline V gene. The DNA of the CDR3 is TGTGCCAGCTCGGAATCCCGGGACACTGAAGCTTTCTTT. It is translated as CASSESRDTEAFF.

At least ten counts were recorded for this clone. The rearrangement uses TRBV9 and TRBJ2-3; no clear D. V dropped 0 bases and J dropped 7 bases, with 6 bases sitting between them. Germline V gene data show CDR1 as SGDLS and CDR2 as YYNGEE. The CDR3 spans 12 residues. CDR3 sequence: CASSVGANTQYF. Here the CDR3 DNA reads TGTGCCAGCAGCGTAGGCGCTAATACGCAGTATTTT.

This chain links TRBV5-1 with TRBJ2-1, with TRBD2 matching 10 bases. Looked up from germline, CDR1 is SGHRS and CDR2 is YFSETQ. The CDR3 is 19 amino acids. The V segment lost 2 bases and the J segment 0 bases; nucleotides outside the gene matches: 11. CDR3 residues: CASSFSGTSASSSYNEQFF. In DNA, the CDR3 is TGCGCCAGCAGCTTTTCCGGGACTAGCGCATCGAGCTCCTACAATGAGCAGTTCTTC.

This chain uses TRBV11-1 with TRBJ2-7; TRBD1 aligns across 10 bases. Per germline, CDR1 SGHAT and CDR2 FQDESV (reference sequence). The trim removed 5 bases at V and 4 bases at J, leaving 8 bases unmatched. The CDR3 has 15 amino acids. CDR3 nucleotides: TGTGCCAGCAGCCCTAGACAGGGGGCAAGATACGAGCAGTACTTC. It codes for CASSPRQGARYEQYF.

V and J are TRBV27 and TRBJ1-5; D not resolved. This CDR3 is 15 amino acids long. Trimming left V 2 bases short and J 0 bases short, with 8 bases between. Per the germline V gene, CDR1 is MNHEY and CDR2 is SMNVEV (reference sequence). This CDR3 is CASSLGPGSNQPQHF. The CDR3 DNA is TGTGCCAGCAGTTTAGGGCCAGGTAGCAATCAGCCCCAGCATTTT.